Described below is a single T cell receptor (beta chain) sequence and its context. The antigen remains undetermined. In germline, CDR1 is SGHRS, CDR2 YFSETQ. The length of the CDR3 is 15 residues. Trimming shortened V by 7 bases and J by 4 bases, and 19 bases separated the two germline ends. Measured with immunoSEQ multiplex PCR; TCRdb has only the in-frame clones, and not every one. Of about 1 million clones in the sample, approximately 70% were seen once. This sample was taken from a study of shared clonotypes between healthy human individuals. General study points: Genetic and exposure-history diversity was limited by the few donors. Naive subsets generally had larger estimated richness than memory subsets.

The chain employs TRBV5-1 and TRBJ2-3; D is tentatively TRBD1 or TRBD2 (5 bases each). This clonotype originated in a man aged 18 to 30 in good health. The sequenced material came from memory CD4+ T cells sorted from blood. The subset is: CD45RA-negative fraction. The CDR3 reads CASRSGTLTPDTQYF. The CDR3 region has the DNA TGCGCCAGCCGTTCCGGGACCCTGACCCCAGATACGCAGTATTTT.